The 3 T cell receptor beta chains below come from one sample, sequenced in a study of blood T cells in healthy people across ages. A J-beta primer mix and a sample-barcoded 5' primer were used in a second PCR of roughly 6 to 11 cycles. TCRdb called the 5' RACE reads again in MiXCR, with one record for every CDR3 protein. The sample records 1.5 million to 2 million distinct CDR3 sequences, approximately 40% being singletons. The sample was blood. The receptors shown here come from a human donor in good health.

In DNA, the CDR3 is TGCAGCGCCTCAGGGGGGAACGAGGGAGAGACCCAGTACTTC. It encodes CSASGGNEGETQYF. The V and J genes are TRBV29-1 and TRBJ2-5; D is perhaps TRBD1 (7 bases). The CDR3 has 14 amino acids. Trimming left V 7 bases short and J 4 bases short, with 19 bases between. Germline V gene sequence: CDR1 SQVTM, CDR2 ANQGSEA.

This clonotype appeared many times. This rearrangement joins TRBV20-1 to TRBJ2-1; D is perhaps TRBD1 or TRBD2 (6 bases each). The V gene lost 6 bases and the J gene lost 6 bases, with 15 bases spanning the gap. The CDR3 runs 13 residues. Germline loops: CDR1 DFQATT, CDR2 SNEGSKA (reference sequence). This chain's CDR3 is CSARGHGPNEQFF. The CDR3 nucleotides are TGCAGTGCCCGGGGGCACGGTCCCAATGAGCAGTTCTTC.

The V call is TRBV6-5, the J call TRBJ2-7, with D perhaps assigned TRBD1 or TRBD2 (5 bases each). The CDR3 spans 15 residues. V dropped 1 base and J dropped 2 bases, with 12 bases sitting between them. Germline lookup yields CDR1 MNHEY and CDR2 SVGAGI. The CDR3 here is CASSYFAGTTYEQYF. CDR3 nucleotide sequence: TGTGCCAGCAGTTACTTCGCTGGGACCACCTACGAGCAGTACTTC.